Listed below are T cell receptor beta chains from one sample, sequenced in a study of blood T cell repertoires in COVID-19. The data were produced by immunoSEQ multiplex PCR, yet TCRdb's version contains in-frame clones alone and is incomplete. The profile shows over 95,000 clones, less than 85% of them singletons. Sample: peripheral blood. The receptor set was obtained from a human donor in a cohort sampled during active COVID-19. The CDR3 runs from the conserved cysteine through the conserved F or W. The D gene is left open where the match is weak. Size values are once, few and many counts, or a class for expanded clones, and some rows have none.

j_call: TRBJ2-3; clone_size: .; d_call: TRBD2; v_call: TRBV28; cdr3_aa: CASSLKRGRGTDTQYF; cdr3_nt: TGTGCCAGCAGTTTAAAGCGGGGCCGTGGCACAGATACGCAGTATTTT
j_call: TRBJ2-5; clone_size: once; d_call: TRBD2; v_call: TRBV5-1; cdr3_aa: CASSLLTSGGAETQYF; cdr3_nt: TGCGCCAGCAGCTTACTGACTAGCGGGGGGGCAGAGACCCAGTACTTC
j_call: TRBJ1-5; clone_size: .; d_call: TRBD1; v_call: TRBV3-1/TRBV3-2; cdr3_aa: CASSPRQGNQPQHF; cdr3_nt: TGTGCCAGCAGCCCTCGACAGGGAAATCAGCCCCAGCATTTT
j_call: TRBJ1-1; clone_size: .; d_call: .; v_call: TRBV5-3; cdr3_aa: CARSLLESIMNTEAFF; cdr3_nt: TGTGCCAGAAGCTTGTTGGAGAGTATAATGAACACTGAAGCTTTCTTT
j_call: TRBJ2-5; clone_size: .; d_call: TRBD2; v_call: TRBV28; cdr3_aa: CATTFWGGETQYF; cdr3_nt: TGTGCCACCACGTTTTGGGGGGGAGAGACCCAGTACTTC
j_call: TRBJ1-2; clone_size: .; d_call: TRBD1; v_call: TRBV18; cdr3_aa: CASSPSGGLDYGYTF; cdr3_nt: TGTGCCAGCTCACCCTCAGGGGGGTTAGACTATGGCTACACCTTC
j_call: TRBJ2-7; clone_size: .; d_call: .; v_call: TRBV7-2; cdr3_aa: CASSGRGVSYEQYF; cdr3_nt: TGTGCCAGCAGCGGGAGGGGGGTCTCCTACGAGCAGTACTTC
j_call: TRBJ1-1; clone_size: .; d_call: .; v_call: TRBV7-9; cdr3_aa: CASSLVPGQGNTEAFF; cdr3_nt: TGTGCCAGCAGCTTGGTCCCGGGACAAGGGAACACTGAAGCTTTCTTT
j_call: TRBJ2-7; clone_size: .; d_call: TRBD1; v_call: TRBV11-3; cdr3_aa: CASSRPSGQGADEQYF; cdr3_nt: TGTGCCAGCAGCCGCCCAAGTGGACAGGGGGCAGATGAGCAGTACTTC
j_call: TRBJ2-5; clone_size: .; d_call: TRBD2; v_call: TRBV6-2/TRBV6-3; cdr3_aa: CASSPTAGVTGETQYF; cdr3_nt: TGTGCCAGCAGTCCCACAGCGGGGGTTACCGGGGAGACCCAGTACTTC
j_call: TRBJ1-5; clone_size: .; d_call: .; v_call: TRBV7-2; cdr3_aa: CASSVRVWQPQHF; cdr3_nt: TGTGCCAGCAGCGTCAGGGTTTGGCAGCCCCAGCATTTT
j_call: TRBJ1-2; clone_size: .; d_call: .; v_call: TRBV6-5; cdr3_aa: CASSYGHYGYTF; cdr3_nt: TGTGCCAGCAGTTACGGGCACTATGGCTACACCTTC
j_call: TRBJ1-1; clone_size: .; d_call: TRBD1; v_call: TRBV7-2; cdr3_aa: CASSAMTGEAFF; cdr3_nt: TGTGCCAGCAGCGCCATGACAGGGGAAGCTTTCTTT
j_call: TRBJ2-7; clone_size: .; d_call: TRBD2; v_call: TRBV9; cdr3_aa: CASSPRTSAYVEQYF; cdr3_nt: TGTGCCAGCAGCCCCCGGACTAGCGCGTATGTAGAGCAGTACTTC
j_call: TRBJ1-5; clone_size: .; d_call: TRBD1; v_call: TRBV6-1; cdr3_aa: CASSEAYRGPGNQPQHF; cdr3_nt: TGTGCCAGCAGTGAAGCCTACAGGGGGCCGGGCAATCAGCCCCAGCATTTT
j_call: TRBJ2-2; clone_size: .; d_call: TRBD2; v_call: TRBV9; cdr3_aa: CASRRGLAENTGELFF; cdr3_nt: TGTGCCAGCAGGAGGGGACTAGCGGAAAACACCGGGGAGCTGTTTTTT
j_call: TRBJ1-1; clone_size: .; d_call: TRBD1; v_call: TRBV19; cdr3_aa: CASRTGVRTEAFF; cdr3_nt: TGTGCCAGTAGGACAGGGGTCAGAACTGAAGCTTTCTTT
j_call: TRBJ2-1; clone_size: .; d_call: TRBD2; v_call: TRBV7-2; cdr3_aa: CASTTRLAVYNEQFF; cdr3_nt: TGTGCCAGCACCACGAGGCTAGCGGTTTACAATGAGCAGTTCTTC
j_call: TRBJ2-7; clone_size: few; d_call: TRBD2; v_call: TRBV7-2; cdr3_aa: CASSLGGGVSEQYF; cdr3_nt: TGTGCCAGCAGCTTAGGCGGGGGGGTCAGCGAGCAGTACTTC
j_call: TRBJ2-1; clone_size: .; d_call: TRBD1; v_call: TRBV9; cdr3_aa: CASSVEGQGNNEQFF; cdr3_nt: TGTGCCAGCAGCGTAGAGGGACAGGGCAACAATGAGCAGTTCTTC
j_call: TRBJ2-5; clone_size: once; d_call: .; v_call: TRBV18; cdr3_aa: CASSPMAVEYQETQYF; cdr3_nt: TGTGCCAGCTCACCAATGGCGGTAGAGTACCAAGAGACCCAGTACTTC
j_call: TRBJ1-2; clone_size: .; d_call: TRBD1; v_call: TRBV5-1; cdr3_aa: CASSLEGAGYGYTF; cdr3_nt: TGCGCCAGCAGCTTGGAGGGGGCAGGCTATGGCTACACCTTC
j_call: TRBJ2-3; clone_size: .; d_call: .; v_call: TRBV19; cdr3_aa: CASSMGGETTQYF; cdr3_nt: TGTGCCAGTAGTATGGGCGGGGAGACTACGCAGTATTTT
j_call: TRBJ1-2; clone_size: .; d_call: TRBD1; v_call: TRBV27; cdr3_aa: CASSLSPDRDGYTF; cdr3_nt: TGTGCCAGCAGTTTATCCCCCGACAGGGACGGCTACACCTTC
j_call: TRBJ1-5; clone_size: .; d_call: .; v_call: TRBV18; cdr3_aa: CASSPGTGADQPQHF; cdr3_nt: TGTGCCAGCTCACCAGGAACGGGTGCAGATCAGCCCCAGCATTTT
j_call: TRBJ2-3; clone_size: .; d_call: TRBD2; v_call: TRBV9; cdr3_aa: CASSAPRGGNTDTQYF; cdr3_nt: TGTGCCAGCAGCGCTCCACGCGGGGGGAACACAGATACGCAGTATTTT
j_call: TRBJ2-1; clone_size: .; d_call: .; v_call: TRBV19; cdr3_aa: CASSKPGGPRFGEQFF; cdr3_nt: TGTGCCAGTAGTAAGCCCGGGGGGCCAAGGTTCGGTGAGCAGTTCTTC
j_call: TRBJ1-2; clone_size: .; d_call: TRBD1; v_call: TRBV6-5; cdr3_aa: CASRYGQGNYGYTF; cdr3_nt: TGTGCCAGCAGATACGGACAGGGGAACTATGGCTACACCTTC
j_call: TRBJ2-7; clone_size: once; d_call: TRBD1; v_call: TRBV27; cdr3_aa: CASSMTGTGSYEQYF; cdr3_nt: TGTGCCAGCAGTATGACAGGGACGGGTAGCTACGAGCAGTACTTC
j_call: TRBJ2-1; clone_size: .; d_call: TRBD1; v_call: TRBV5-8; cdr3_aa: CASSLSWDRGLGDEQFF; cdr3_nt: TGTGCCAGCAGCTTGAGCTGGGACAGGGGGCTAGGTGATGAGCAGTTCTTC
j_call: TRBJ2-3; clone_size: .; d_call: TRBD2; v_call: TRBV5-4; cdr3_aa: CASSLAGLGTDTQYF; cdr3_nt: TGTGCCAGCAGCTTGGCGGGACTAGGCACAGATACGCAGTATTTT
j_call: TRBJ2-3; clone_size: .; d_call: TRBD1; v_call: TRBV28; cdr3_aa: CASSGQGQGTDTQYF; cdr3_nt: TGTGCCAGCAGCGGACAGGGGCAAGGCACAGATACGCAGTATTTT
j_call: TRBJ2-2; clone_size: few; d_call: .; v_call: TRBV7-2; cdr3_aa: CASSFNRDTGELFF; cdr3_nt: TGTGCCAGCAGCTTTAATCGGGACACCGGGGAGCTGTTTTTT
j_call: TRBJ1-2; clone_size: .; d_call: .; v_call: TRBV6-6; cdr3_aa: CASSYSIRNYGYTF; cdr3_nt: TGTGCCAGCAGCTATTCCATCCGGAACTATGGCTACACCTTC
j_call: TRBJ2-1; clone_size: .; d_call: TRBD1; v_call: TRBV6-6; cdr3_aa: CASTPRGLAYNEQFF; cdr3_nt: TGTGCCAGCACTCCGAGGGGGCTAGCCTACAATGAGCAGTTCTTC
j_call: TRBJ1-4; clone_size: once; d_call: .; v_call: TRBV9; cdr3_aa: CASSVDPGVATNEKLFF; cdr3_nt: TGTGCCAGCAGCGTAGATCCAGGGGTGGCAACTAATGAAAAACTGTTTTTT
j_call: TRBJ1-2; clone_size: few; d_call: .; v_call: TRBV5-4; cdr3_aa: CASTLGGSYGYTF; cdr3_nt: TGTGCCAGCACCCTCGGGGGGAGCTATGGCTACACCTTC
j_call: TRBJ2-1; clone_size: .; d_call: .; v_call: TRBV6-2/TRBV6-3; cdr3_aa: CASSKGGGGGHGNEQFF; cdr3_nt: TGTGCCAGCAGTAAAGGGGGCGGAGGGGGGCATGGGAATGAGCAGTTCTTC
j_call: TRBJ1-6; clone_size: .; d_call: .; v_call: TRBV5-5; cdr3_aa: CASSSTVDYNSPLHF; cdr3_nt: TGTGCCAGCAGCTCGACTGTTGATTATAATTCACCCCTCCACTTT
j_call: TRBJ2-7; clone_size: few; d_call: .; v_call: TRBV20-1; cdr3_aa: CSASRLAINEQYF; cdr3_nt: TGCAGTGCTAGTAGGCTAGCGATAAACGAGCAGTACTTC
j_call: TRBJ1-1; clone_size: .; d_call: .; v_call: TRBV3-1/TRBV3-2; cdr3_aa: CASSQDQRGNTEAFF; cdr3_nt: TGTGCCAGCAGCCAAGATCAAAGGGGAAACACTGAAGCTTTCTTT
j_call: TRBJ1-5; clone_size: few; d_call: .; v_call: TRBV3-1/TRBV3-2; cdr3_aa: CASSQSVNQPQHF; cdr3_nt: TGTGCCAGCAGCCAGTCCGTGAATCAGCCCCAGCATTTT
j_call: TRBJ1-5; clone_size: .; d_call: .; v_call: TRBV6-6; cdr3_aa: CASSHGGSNQPQHF; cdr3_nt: TGTGCCAGCAGTCACGGCGGAAGCAATCAGCCCCAGCATTTT
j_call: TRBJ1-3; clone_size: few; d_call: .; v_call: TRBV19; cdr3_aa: CASSISSGNTIYF; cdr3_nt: TGTGCCAGTAGTATTTCGAGTGGAAACACCATATATTTT
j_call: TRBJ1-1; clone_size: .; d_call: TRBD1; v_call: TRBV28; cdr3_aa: CASTMTGVGTEAFF; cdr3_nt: TGTGCCAGCACCATGACAGGGGTCGGCACTGAAGCTTTCTTT
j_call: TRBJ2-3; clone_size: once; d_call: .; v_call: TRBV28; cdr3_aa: CASSPPYTDTQYF; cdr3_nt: TGTGCCAGCTCCCCCCCCTACACAGATACGCAGTATTTT
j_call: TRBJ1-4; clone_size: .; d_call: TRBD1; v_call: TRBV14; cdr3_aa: CASSPTGVGATNEKLFF; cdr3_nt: TGTGCCAGCAGTCCGACAGGGGTCGGGGCAACTAATGAAAAACTGTTTTTT
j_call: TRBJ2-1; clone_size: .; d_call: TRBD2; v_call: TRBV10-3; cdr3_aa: CAIRYSGGPDEQFF; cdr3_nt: TGTGCCATCAGATATAGCGGGGGGCCTGATGAGCAGTTCTTC
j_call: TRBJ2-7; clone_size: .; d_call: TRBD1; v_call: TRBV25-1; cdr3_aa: CASSESWDSSYEQYF; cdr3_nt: TGTGCCAGCAGTGAATCCTGGGACAGCTCCTACGAGCAGTACTTC
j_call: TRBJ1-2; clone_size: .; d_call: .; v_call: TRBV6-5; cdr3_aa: CASRGRGGYTF; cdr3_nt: TGTGCCAGCAGAGGGAGGGGTGGCTACACCTTC